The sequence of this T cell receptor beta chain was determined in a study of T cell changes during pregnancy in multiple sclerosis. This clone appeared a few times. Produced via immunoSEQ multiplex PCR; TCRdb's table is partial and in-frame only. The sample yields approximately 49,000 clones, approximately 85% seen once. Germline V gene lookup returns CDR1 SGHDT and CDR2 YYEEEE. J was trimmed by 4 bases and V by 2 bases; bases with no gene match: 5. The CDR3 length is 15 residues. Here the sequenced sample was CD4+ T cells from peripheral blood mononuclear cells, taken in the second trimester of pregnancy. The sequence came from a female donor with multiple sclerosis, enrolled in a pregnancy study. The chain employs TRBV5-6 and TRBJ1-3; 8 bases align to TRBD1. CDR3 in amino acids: CASSFRTGPGNTIYF. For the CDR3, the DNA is TGTGCCAGCAGCTTTCGGACAGGGCCCGGAAACACCATATATTTT.